Listed here are 19 T cell receptor beta chains from one sample, sequenced in a study of response to subunit inactivated influenza vaccine. TCRdb fed the RT-PCR reads into MiXCR, producing one record per CDR3 protein. The table records about 540,000 distinct CDR3 sequences, approximately 20% of them present only once. This same sample was also taken into another study, of T cells expressing NK-cell markers. That work states: 5'RACE template switching with UMIs produced the TCR beta cDNA.

The specimen comprised CD4+ T cells sorted from PBMCs, sampled 11 to 12 days after vaccination. The receptors come from a man between 45 and 60 years old who received an inactivated influenza vaccine.

V is TRBV7-9 and J is TRBJ2-7; 7 nucleotides agree with TRBD1. The J segment lost 2 bases and the V segment lost 6 bases, leaving 13 bases of the junction unmatched. The CDR3 has 16 amino acids. Germline CDR1 is SEHNR and CDR2 is FQNEAQ (reference sequence). CDR3 amino acids: CASRLVFGTATYEQYF. The CDR3 bases are TGTGCCAGCAGACTAGTATTCGGGACAGCCACCTACGAGCAGTACTTC.

This clonotype was picked up a small number of times. The V gene is TRBV28, the J gene TRBJ2-7; 11 positions match TRBD1. CDR3 length: 17 residues. Germline V gene sequence: CDR1 MDHEN, CDR2 SYDVKM. V lost 8 bases and J lost 4; bases outside the gene matches: 16. CDR3 in amino acids: CASPPSGTGGRSYEQYF. Written as DNA, the CDR3 is TGTGCCAGCCCCCCGTCCGGGACAGGGGGAAGGTCTTACGAGCAGTACTTC.

In the case of this clonotype: The junction departs from germline at one end; a sequencing error may be responsible. This chain uses TRBV7-9 with TRBJ1-4, with 9 bases matching TRBD1. Looked up from germline, CDR1 is SEHNR and CDR2 is FQNEAQ (reference sequence). The CDR3 extends over 15 amino acids. CDR3 DNA sequence: TGTGCCAGCAGCAAAACGGGACAGGGCTTTGAAGAACTGTTTTTT. Residues: CASSKTGQGFEELFF. The complete variable domain, with remaining parts taken from reference TRBV7-9 and TRBJ1-4, reads DTGVSQNPRHKITKRGQNVTFRCDPISEHNRLYWYRQTLGQGPEFLTYFQNEAQLEKSRLLSDRFSAERPKGSFSTLEIQRTEQGDSAMYLCASSKTGQGFEELFFGSGTQLSVL.

The chain is built from TRBV3-1 and TRBJ1-4, with TRBD1 as a possible D gene (5 bases). Germline CDR1 reads LGHDT; CDR2 reads YNNKEL (reference sequence). V shed 4 bases and J shed 4 bases, with 13 bases lying between them. This CDR3 spans 15 amino acids. For the CDR3, the DNA is TGTGCCAGCAGCCCCGGCGGGGGGTTTAATGAAAAACTGTTTTTT. Translation gives CASSPGGGFNEKLFF.

The rearrangement joins TRBV10-1 to TRBJ2-1; D remains unclear. There are 13 residues in the CDR3. Germline V gene lookup returns CDR1 WNHNN and CDR2 SYGVQD (reference sequence). V was trimmed by 4 bases and J by 0 bases, leaving 4 bases between them. CDR3 sequence: CASSAFSYNEQFF. The CDR3 DNA is TGCGCCAGCAGTGCTTTCTCCTACAATGAGCAGTTCTTC.

The chain links TRBV7-8 to TRBJ2-1; 9 nucleotides line up with TRBD1. Germline V lookup: CDR1 SGHVS, CDR2 FQNEAQ. This CDR3 region has 16 residues. The J segment lost 6 bases and the V segment lost 5 bases, leaving 11 bases of the junction unmatched. The CDR3 is CASSAYRGPSPNEQFF. CDR3 coding DNA: TGTGCCAGCAGCGCGTACAGGGGGCCATCTCCCAATGAGCAGTTCTTC.

The chain links TRBV11-2 to TRBJ2-7; 9 bases agree with TRBD2. Germline-derived CDR1 and CDR2 are SGHAT and FQNNGV. Losses at the gene ends were 5 bases for V and 1 base for J; bases not matched to a gene: 3. The CDR3 spans 14 residues. CDR3 sequence: CASSIAGDSYEQYF. The CDR3 DNA reads TGTGCCAGCAGCATAGCGGGGGATTCCTACGAGCAGTACTTC. Full variable domain (rest looked up from reference TRBV11-2 and TRBJ2-7): EAGVAQSPRYKIIEKRQSVAFWCNPISGHATLYWYQQILGQGPKLLIQFQNNGVVDDSQLPKDRFSAERLKGVDSTLKIQPAKLEDSAVYLCASSIAGDSYEQYFGPGTRLTVT.

This clonotype was observed at least ten times. V gene TRBV11-2 combines with J gene TRBJ2-2; TRBD1 matches at 9 bases. Germline V lookup: CDR1 SGHAT, CDR2 FQNNGV. The V gene end was trimmed by 0 bases and the J gene end by 0 bases; junction bases not matched to a gene: 2. This CDR3 spans 17 amino acids. The CDR3, as DNA: TGTGCCAGCAGCTTAGACAGGGACAGGGCGAACACCGGGGAGCTGTTTTTT. Encoded protein: CASSLDRDRANTGELFF. Complete variable domain (other parts from reference TRBV11-2 and TRBJ2-2): EAGVAQSPRYKIIEKRQSVAFWCNPISGHATLYWYQQILGQGPKLLIQFQNNGVVDDSQLPKDRFSAERLKGVDSTLKIQPAKLEDSAVYLCASSLDRDRANTGELFFGEGSRLTVL.

The genes are TRBV29-1 and TRBJ1-2; no definite D call. Trimming took 4 bases from V and 5 from J, leaving 17 bases between them. CDR3 size: 14 residues. Germline V CDR1 and CDR2: SQVTM, ANQGSEA. CDR3 nucleotides: TGCAGCGTTGGGCCAGGACCGCAACGTTATGGCTACACCTTC. Translation gives CSVGPGPQRYGYTF.

This clonotype was observed many times. The DNA of the CDR3 is TGTGCCAGCAGCGCCGTCGTTGGGGACTCGAGGGATACGCAGTATTTT. Translating gives CASSAVVGDSRDTQYF. The chain couples TRBV9 to TRBJ2-3, with a tentative D call TRBD2 (6 bases). V was cut by 3 bases and J by 6 bases, with 20 bases left in between. Germline V lookup: CDR1 SGDLS, CDR2 YYNGEE. CDR3 size: 16 residues.

Written as DNA, the CDR3 is TGTGCCATCAGTAAGGAGAGTAATTCACCCCTCCACTTT. Translated: CAISKESNSPLHF. The V and J genes are TRBV10-3 and TRBJ1-6, with D hard to call. The V end was cut by 5 bases, the J end by 6 bases, with 8 bases between. The CDR3 length is 13 residues. The germline gives CDR1 ENHRY, CDR2 SYGVKD.

The table lists this clonotype with a few counts. This chain links TRBV20-1 with TRBJ1-2; tentative D call: TRBD1 (5 bases). The CDR3 has 14 amino acids. Germline V gene sequence: CDR1 DFQATT, CDR2 SNEGSKA (reference sequence). CDR3 region: CSVDDDRNLYGYTF. The CDR3 coding sequence is TGCAGCGTGGATGATGACAGAAACCTCTATGGCTACACCTTC.

The chain has TRBV12-3 or TRBV12-4 and TRBJ2-2, with 13 nucleotides matching TRBD2. The CDR3 is 17 residues long. V shed 2 bases, J shed 5 bases, and the junction held 5 bases outside the gene matches. The chain's CDR3 is CASSLRLAGGRTGELFF. The CDR3, as DNA: TGTGCCAGCAGTTTACGACTAGCGGGGGGACGGACCGGGGAGCTGTTTTTT.

The CDR3 nucleotides read TGCAGTGCTAGTCTAATAGCATTTGGCGGGGACGTCTCCTACAATGAGCAGTTCTTC. Translation gives CSASLIAFGGDVSYNEQFF. This sequence joins TRBV20-1 and TRBJ2-1, with D tentatively TRBD2 (6 bases). The germline CDR1 and CDR2 sequences are DFQATT and SNEGSKA (reference sequence). With 3 bases removed from V and 0 bases from J, the gap between germline ends came to 24 bases. This CDR3 region has 19 residues.

This clonotype showed up just a few times. The CDR3 bases are TGTGCCAGCAAGGGAGTTAGCGGGGGGGATTCCTACGAGCAGTACTTC. This translates into CASKGVSGGDSYEQYF. This chain connects TRBV7-2 to TRBJ2-7; 11 positions match TRBD2. Germline loops: CDR1 SGHTA, CDR2 FQGNSA. The CDR3 is 16 amino acids. With V trimmed by 7 bases and J by 1 base, 9 bases remained unmatched.

The chain employs TRBV5-1 and TRBJ2-3; 8 bases agree with TRBD2. The germline gives CDR1 SGHRS, CDR2 YFSETQ. With V trimmed by 2 bases and J by 4 bases, 9 bases remained unmatched. The CDR3 runs to 16 residues. The CDR3 is CASSLRAGGNADTQYF. In DNA, the CDR3 is TGCGCCAGCAGCTTAAGGGCGGGAGGTAACGCAGATACGCAGTATTTT.

The genes are TRBV2 and TRBJ2-2; perhaps TRBD1 as D (6 bases). Trimming shortened V by 8 bases and J by 2 bases, and 15 bases separated the two germline ends. Germline values: CDR1 SNHLY, CDR2 FYNNEI. The CDR3 spans 15 residues. CDR3 nucleotide sequence: TGTGCCAGCGTTCCAAACAGGGCCAACACCGGGGAGCTGTTTTTT. It translates to CASVPNRANTGELFF.

Here the CDR3 reads CARGKGLLYSGANVLTF. The CDR3 DNA follows: TGTGCCAGGGGCAAGGGACTACTGTACTCTGGGGCCAACGTCCTGACTTTC. The V gene is TRBV5-6, the J gene TRBJ2-6, with 7 nucleotides matching TRBD2. The germline CDR1 and CDR2 sequences are SGHDT and YYEEEE. The CDR3 is 17 residues long. The V and J ends lost 8 bases and 0 bases, in that order; junction bases with no gene match: 11.

The chain employs TRBV14 and TRBJ1-2; D not certain. Trimming left V 0 bases short and J 6 bases short, with 8 bases between. CDR1 and CDR2 (germline): SGHDN, FVKESK. The CDR3 consists of 13 residues. The CDR3 loop is CASSQEVGNGYTF. The CDR3 region has the DNA TGTGCCAGCAGCCAAGAGGTTGGGAATGGCTACACCTTC.